This T cell receptor beta chain was recovered during a study of T cells in Graves' hyperthyroidism and ophthalmopathy (dated by TCRdb to between 2017 and 2020). A note on the overall study: Peripheral blood was collected at initial diagnosis, before any treatment. In addition, the study compared T-cell repertoires in thyroid tissue and in blood from six Graves' hyperthyroidism patients. To identify distinguishing TCR V-J signatures, a discovery cohort of some 100 patients was used, comprising some 43 with Graves' ophthalmopathy and 57 with stable Graves' hyperthyroidism. The 95 to 100 discovery patients were randomly divided into training and test sets at a 7:3 ratio. Prospective prediction of ophthalmopathy was tested in an independent validation cohort consisting of some 19 hyperthyroidism patients and some 17 patients who later progressed to ophthalmopathy. The paper describes TCR Vbeta CDR3 sequencing of 135 peripheral blood samples, made up of 40 to 45 ophthalmopathy patients, roughly 80 hyperthyroidism patients and about 17 progressor patients. Following sampling, methimazole starting at 30 mg daily was given to hyperthyroidism patients, and high-dose intravenous methylprednisolone was given to ophthalmopathy patients. Findings and caveats that apply to the study as a whole: Most expanded thyroid clonotypes (frequency above 0.001) were also found in blood, which suggests that blood repertoires may mirror thyroid immune responses. No statistical method was used to set the sample size in advance, and investigators knew the group allocation. A model built on a 13 V-J signature distinguished ophthalmopathy from stable hyperthyroidism, reaching around 87% sensitivity and approximately 83% specificity in cross-validation and 80%/75% in testing. In validation, the model predicted progression to ophthalmopathy with over 60% sensitivity and 72% to 85% specificity, a median of 6.5 months before onset.

Amplification of TCR beta CDR3 regions was carried out from RNA transcripts. The TCR CDR3 was subjected to a first round of RT-PCR using the HTBI primer set and the Qiagen OneStep RT-PCR kit. The libraries were constructed in a second round of multiplex PCR and then size-selected and purified. Sequencing of the libraries was done on an Illumina HiSeq2000 using paired-end 100 bp reads. In the paper's pipeline: SOAPnuke was used to process the raw data, throwing out any read that contained adapters or uncalled bases, had a mean Phred below 15, or lacked an exact constant-primer or identifier match. High-quality paired reads were merged using COPE v1.2.5, and each unique nucleotide sequence was defined as a clonotype. MiTCR v1.1 was used to align clonotypes to the IMGT TRBV, TRBD and TRBJ reference segments. Only V-J combinations with frequency above 0.0001, covering roughly 99% of repertoires, were analysed. A TCS score was defined as the ratio between F50 (clonal expansion) and ExV (chaos), using BLOSUM62-based TCRdist between CDR3 peptides within each V-J. Welch's t-statistics and random forest reduced around 510 V-J features to roughly 13, which were used in a naive Bayes classifier (R e1071). The Morisita-Horn index was used to measure how similar the thyroid and blood repertoires were. Clones were called with MiXCR by TCRdb after fastp trimmed the public reads at Q25, and only in-frame beta chains were retained. When rows share a CDR3 protein, they turn into one entry using the most common DNA and genes. TCRdb, not the original authors, processed these V and J calls. The sample table holds hundreds of thousands of distinct CDR3 sequences, of which 38% were seen once. More than 7% of the sample belongs to the ten largest clones.

Stable Graves' hyperthyroidism was defined as the absence of progression to ophthalmopathy over 18 months of follow-up. Hyperthyroidism patients were aged 18 to 65 years and newly diagnosed, with disease duration of less than 2 months. Exclusion was applied to patients with uncontrolled infections, other autoimmune diseases, pregnancy or lactation. Diagnoses were established on the basis of clinical symptoms, serum thyroxine and TRAb, thyroid ultrasound, and orbital computed tomography. PBMCs were separated from around 9.1 ml of fresh peripheral blood using Ficoll-Paque density gradient centrifugation. Trizol reagent was used to extract total RNA, and RNA quality was then checked on an Agilent 2100 Bioanalyzer. As for this clonotype: Its specific antigen is unknown. One base away there is no much larger clone; base qualities are not given.

Per the germline V gene, SGHRS is the CDR1 and YFSETQ is the CDR2. Spanning cysteine to phenylalanine, the CDR3 consists of 17 amino acids. Only the CDR3 part of the read is kept: 51 bases, read in frame from the first base. V is reduced by 1 base and J by 7 bases, leaving a spacing of 23 bases between them. The chain joins TRBV5-1 to TRBJ1-1, with no reliable assignment of the D segment. This sequence was found in a man younger than 30 with Graves' hyperthyroidism. The specimen sequenced was blood. Here the CDR3 is given as CASSLSFRGEGGFEAFF. The bases read TGCGCCAGCAGCTTGTCTTTTCGGGGAGAGGGTGGATTTGAAGCTTTCTTT.